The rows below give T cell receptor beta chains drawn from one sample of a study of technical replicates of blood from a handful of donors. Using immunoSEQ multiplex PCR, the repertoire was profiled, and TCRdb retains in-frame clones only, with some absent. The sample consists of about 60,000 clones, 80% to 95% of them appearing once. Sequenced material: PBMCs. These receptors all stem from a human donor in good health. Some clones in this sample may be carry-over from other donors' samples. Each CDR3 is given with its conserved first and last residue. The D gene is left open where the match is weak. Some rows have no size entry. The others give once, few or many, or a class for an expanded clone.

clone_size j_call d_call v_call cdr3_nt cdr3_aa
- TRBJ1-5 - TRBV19 TGTGCCAGTAGTACGGGCCCGGACAGACGAAATCAGCCCCAGCATTTT CASSTGPDRRNQPQHF
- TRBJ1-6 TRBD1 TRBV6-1 TGTGCCAGCAGTTTTACAGGGGGTGGGAATTCACCCCTCCACTTT CASSFTGGGNSPLHF
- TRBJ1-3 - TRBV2 TGTGCCAGCGTAGGAGTGAGGGGAAACACCATATATTTT CASVGVRGNTIYF
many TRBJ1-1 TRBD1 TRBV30 TGTGCCTGGACAGGGGGCTTAGCGAACACTGAAGCTTTCTTT CAWTGGLANTEAFF
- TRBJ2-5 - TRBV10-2 TGCGCCAGCAGTGCGTTTAACCAAGAGACCCAGTACTTC CASSAFNQETQYF
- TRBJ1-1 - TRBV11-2 TGTGCCAGCATCCCCGGTGGTAGCGTCTCTGGAGCTTTCTTT CASIPGGSVSGAFF
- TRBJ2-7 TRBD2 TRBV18 TGTGCCAGCTCACCAGGGACTAGCTCGTTCGAGCAGTACTTC CASSPGTSSFEQYF
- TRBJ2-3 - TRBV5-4 TGTGCCAGCAGCCCGCACCGAACCGACCCCCGGGGCACAGATACGCAGTATTTT CASSPHRTDPRGTDTQYF
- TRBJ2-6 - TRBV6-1 TGTGCCAGCAGTGAAGAGTCAGGACACCGCTCTGGGGCCAACGTCCTGACTTTC CASSEESGHRSGANVLTF
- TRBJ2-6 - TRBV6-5 TGTGCCAGCAGTCCGTTAAGCGGCGGGGCCAACGTCCTGACTTTC CASSPLSGGANVLTF
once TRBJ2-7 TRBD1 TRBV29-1 TGCAGCGTTGAAGATCTCGGACAGGGAGCTTACTACGAGCAGTACTTC CSVEDLGQGAYYEQYF
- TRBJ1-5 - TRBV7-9 TGTGCCAGCAGCTTACTAACGGATCAGCCCCAGCATTTT CASSLLTDQPQHF
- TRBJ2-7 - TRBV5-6 TGTGCCAGCAGTATTACTCATTCCTACGAGCAGTACTTC CASSITHSYEQYF
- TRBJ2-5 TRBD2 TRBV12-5 TGTGCTAGTGGATCCACTCCAGCGGGACGGGAGACCCAGTACTTC CASGSTPAGRETQYF
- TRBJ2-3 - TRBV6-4 TGTGCCAGCAGTGAGTTTTCCGGCACAGATACGCAGTATTTT CASSEFSGTDTQYF
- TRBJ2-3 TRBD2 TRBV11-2 TGTGCCAGCAGCTTATTCTCTAGCGGTTCTAGCACAGATACGCAGTATTTT CASSLFSSGSSTDTQYF